This record concerns one TCR beta chain sequence. cDNA came from roughly 0.47 to 1 ug RNA primed by random hexamers. TCRdb re-called the immunoSEQ multiplex PCR reads through MiXCR, storing one row per CDR3 protein. Among fewer than 300,000 distinct CDR3 sequences, about 85% were seen once, and the ten largest hold approximately 0.11%. The CDR3 spans 16 residues. Trimming left V 7 bases short and J 0 bases short, with 19 bases between. Per the germline V gene, CDR1 is SGHTA and CDR2 is FQGNSA. The data originate from a study of CD8 T cells in Susac syndrome. This rearrangement joins TRBV7-2 to TRBJ2-7; D possibly matches TRBD1 or TRBD2 (5 bases each). Sequencing was done on a sample of CD8+ T cells from PBMCs. This receptor was identified in a human donor with multiple sclerosis. The CDR3 loop is CASTAPLRGSSYEQYF. The DNA for the CDR3 is TGTGCCAGCACCGCCCCCTTGAGGGGTTCCTCCTACGAGCAGTACTTC.